This TCR beta chain is drawn from a study of blood T cell repertoires in COVID-19 (TCRdb year 2020). General notes on the study: Collaborator samples came from the United States, Italy and Spain and covered acute and convalescent phases of COVID-19. The prospective study material was composed of cDNA or gDNA derived from T cells, B-cell-depleted T cells, or PBMCs. Deeply sampled blood TCRbeta repertoires from subjects exposed to, actively infected with, or recovered from COVID-19 were included in the dataset. The repertoires were released in a freely available public database meant as a resource for research on the immune response to SARS-CoV-2. The samples were drawn from the first 160 participants of the ongoing ImmuneRACE study and from 1,200 or so subjects provided by 6 global collaborators. A de-identified subject ID, COVID-19 status, age in years and sex were almost always included in the sample metadata. Where HLA class I and class II types were available, the types were taken from metadata supplied by the sample provider, not from assay-based typing.

The full study reports these points: Clinical and demographic metadata were provided uncurated, with the amount varying by source and participant.

V is pruned by 6 bases and J by 3 bases, leaving 5 bases of the junction without a gene match. Including cysteine and phenylalanine, the CDR3 has 13 amino acids. This entry keeps only the CDR3 DNA: 39 bases, framed from base 1. The immunoSEQ Assay, a bias-controlled multiplex PCR, was used to amplify TCRbeta CDR3 regions from genomic DNA. The original pipeline was this. The number of nucleated cells in each sample was estimated from the amplification of reference gene primers within the assay. To quantify the absolute abundance of each unique TCRbeta CDR3 rearrangement, sequence reads were collapsed and filtered. For each sample, productive Simpson clonality was calculated as the square root of Simpson's diversity index across productive rearrangements. TCRdb took over this immuneACCESS table, retaining in-frame rearrangements with V and J assigned. Such tables are incomplete; in checked studies, under half of the missing clones stem from an unresolved V gene, and the remainder is unexplained. The V and J calls and clone size are taken from that table; D and trimming were inferred from the DNA. The sample table holds under 80,000 clones, of which about 86% were seen once. Of the sample, around 3.9% falls within the top ten clones.

On this clone itself: Its antigen specificity is not known. No much larger clone exists at a distance of one base, and base qualities are not known.

Collaborating institutions collected whole blood in K2EDTA tubes following their own protocols. For TCRbeta analysis, collaborators shipped samples in one of three forms: frozen whole blood, isolated PBMCs, or DNA extracted from either of those sample types. Specimen: peripheral blood. The receptor's source is a man between 65 and 85 years old with active COVID-19. This chain is built from TRBV12-3 or TRBV12-4 and TRBJ2-7, with 7 bases matching TRBD1. The DNA sequence reads TGTGCCAGCAGCCAAGGACAGGTCTACGAGCAGTACTTC. Translated, this is CASSQGQVYEQYF.